Shown below are 14 T cell receptor beta chains from a single sample sequenced in a study of blood T cell repertoires in COVID-19. The method was immunoSEQ multiplex PCR; TCRdb's version includes in-frame clones alone and lacks a portion of them. The table records a few hundred thousand clones, roughly 85% of them present only once. Sequencing was done on a sample of PBMCs or T cells enriched from blood (not recorded which). The receptor set was obtained from a middle-aged man who had recovered from COVID-19.

This rearrangement joins TRBV5-8 to TRBJ2-5; no definite D call. V was trimmed by 10 bases and J by 1 base, leaving 17 bases between them. There are 14 residues in the CDR3. CDR1 and CDR2 from the germline V gene are SGHTS and YDEGEE. CDR3 sequence: CAARPLTGQETQYF. For the CDR3, the DNA is TGTGCCGCGCGGCCCTTAACGGGCCAAGAGACCCAGTACTTC.

The V and J genes are TRBV28 and TRBJ2-1; 7 bases are a match to TRBD2. The CDR3 runs to 12 residues. Germline CDR1 and CDR2: MDHEN and SYDVKM. J lost 13 bases, V lost 2 bases, and 5 bases had no gene match. The CDR3 region has the DNA TGTGCCAGCAGTTTACGCCGGGAGGAACAGTTCTTC. This sequence encodes CASSLRREEQFF. Filled out from reference TRBV28 and TRBJ2-1, the complete variable domain reads DVKVTQSSRYLVKRTGEKVFLECVQDMDHENMFWYRQDPGLGLRLIYFSYDVKMKEKGDIPEGYSVSREKKERFSLILESASTNQTSMYLCASSLRREEQFFGPGTRLTVL.

This clone came up a few times. V and J are TRBV2 and TRBJ1-2, with 9 bases matching TRBD1. This CDR3 is built from 14 residues. Per germline, CDR1 SNHLY and CDR2 FYNNEI. With V trimmed by 3 bases and J by 2 bases, 1 base remained unmatched. The CDR3 DNA follows: TGTGCCAGCAGTGATGGACAGGGGAACTATGGCTACACCTTC. Translated: CASSDGQGNYGYTF.

V usage is TRBV18 and J usage is TRBJ2-3, with a tentative D call TRBD2 (7 bases). Trimming shortened V by 1 base and J by 0 bases, and 14 bases separated the two germline ends. CDR1 and CDR2 (germline): KGHSH, LQKENI. This CDR3 is built from 17 residues. CDR3 DNA: TGTGCCAGCTCACCACGTAGGTCGGGGGGCAGCACAGATACGCAGTATTTT. Amino acid sequence: CASSPRRSGGSTDTQYF.

The genes are TRBV11-2 and TRBJ2-7, with 7 bases matching TRBD2. The V gene end was trimmed by 11 bases and the J gene end by 2 bases; junction bases not matched to a gene: 9. Germline loops: CDR1 SGHAT, CDR2 FQNNGV. CDR3 length equals 13 residues. The CDR3 nucleotides are TGTGCCGAAAGACCGGGAGGCACCTACGAGCAGTACTTC. This encodes CAERPGGTYEQYF.

A single count supports this clone. The chain has TRBV3-1 (or the pseudogene TRBV3-2) and TRBJ2-2; D possibly corresponds to TRBD2 (5 bases). Germline values: CDR1 LGHDT, CDR2 YNNKEL (reference sequence). The CDR3 length is 14 residues. V lost 6 bases to trimming and J lost 5 bases, with 13 bases between them. In DNA, the CDR3 is TGTGCCAGCAGTAGAACGGGAAGGACCGGGGAGCTGTTTTTT. This translates into CASSRTGRTGELFF.

In nucleotides, the CDR3 is TGTGCCATCAGTGAGGGAGGGAATAACTATGGCTACACCTTC. Protein product: CAISEGGNNYGYTF. The V call is TRBV10-3, the J call TRBJ1-2; D call uncertain. This CDR3 region has 14 residues. The V end was cut by 2 bases, the J end by 1 base, with 8 bases between. Germline V lookup: CDR1 ENHRY, CDR2 SYGVKD.

The sample holds one count of this clone. V and J are TRBV15 and TRBJ2-2; 9 bases fit TRBD1. Germline V CDR1 and CDR2: LNHNV, YYDKDF (reference sequence). With 3 bases clipped from V and 5 bases from J, the junction kept 1 base outside the gene matches. The CDR3 totals 14 residues. CDR3 residues: CATSRDRGTGELFF. The CDR3 coding sequence is TGTGCCACCAGCAGGGACAGGGGTACCGGGGAGCTGTTTTTT.

The DNA of the CDR3 is TGCAGCGTCGGAACAGGGGGTGGAAACACCATATATTTT. This encodes CSVGTGGGNTIYF. The chain carries TRBV29-1 and TRBJ1-3; 8 nucleotides agree with TRBD1. Per the germline V gene, CDR1 is SQVTM and CDR2 is ANQGSEA. The length of the CDR3 is 13 residues. V dropped 6 bases and J dropped 3; count of bases not matched to a gene: 4.

This clone came up once. The rearrangement joins TRBV15 to TRBJ2-1; TRBD2 agrees at 7 bases. The germline V gene encodes CDR1 LNHNV and CDR2 YYDKDF (reference sequence). V was pared by 5 bases and J by 8 bases, with 6 bases of the junction left unmatched. The CDR3 extends over 13 amino acids. CDR3 protein: CATSGAGVDEQFF. In DNA, the CDR3 is TGTGCCACCAGCGGCGCGGGGGTGGATGAGCAGTTCTTC. Using reference TRBV15 and TRBJ2-1 for the parts outside the CDR3, the full variable domain is DAMVIQNPRYQVTQFGKPVTLSCSQTLNHNVMYWYQQKSSQAPKLLFHYYDKDFNNEADTPDNFQSRRPNTSFCFLDIRSPGLGDTAMYLCATSGAGVDEQFFGPGTRLTVL.

The chain recombines TRBV28 with TRBJ2-5; the match to TRBD1 covers 7 bases. Losses at the gene ends were 2 bases for V and 1 base for J; bases not matched to a gene: 10. This CDR3 contains 17 residues. Germline V gene data show CDR1 as MDHEN and CDR2 as SYDVKM. The CDR3 DNA follows: TGTGCCAGCAGTTTAAAACAGCCGGGACAGACCCAAGAGACCCAGTACTTC. As protein: CASSLKQPGQTQETQYF.

This chain joins TRBV18 and TRBJ1-4; TRBD1 aligns across 7 bases. The trim removed 3 bases at V and 8 bases at J, leaving 9 bases unmatched. Germline V CDR1 and CDR2: KGHSH, LQKENI. The CDR3 extends over 15 amino acids. CDR3: CASSPDRLGLEKLFF. The CDR3 DNA reads TGTGCCAGCTCACCGGACAGGCTGGGGTTGGAAAAACTGTTTTTT.

This clone was observed a single time. The chain links TRBV3-1 (or the pseudogene TRBV3-2) to TRBJ1-5; D gene unclear. The V end was cut by 1 base, the J end by 4 bases, with 14 bases between. The CDR3 has 16 amino acids. CDR1 and CDR2 (germline): LGHDT, YNNKEL (reference sequence). The CDR3 nucleotides are TGTGCCAGCAGCCAAGGGAGCAGTAGCGTTAATCAGCCCCAGCATTTT. Protein: CASSQGSSSVNQPQHF.

The V call is TRBV24-1, the J call TRBJ2-3; TRBD2 matches at 9 bases. Germline-derived CDR1 and CDR2 are KGHDR and SFDVKD. The CDR3 loop spans 16 amino acids. V lost 3 bases and J lost 4; bases outside the gene matches: 7. CDR3 protein: CATSDPRLAEPDTQYF. In DNA, the CDR3 is TGTGCCACCAGTGATCCGAGACTAGCGGAACCAGATACGCAGTATTTT.